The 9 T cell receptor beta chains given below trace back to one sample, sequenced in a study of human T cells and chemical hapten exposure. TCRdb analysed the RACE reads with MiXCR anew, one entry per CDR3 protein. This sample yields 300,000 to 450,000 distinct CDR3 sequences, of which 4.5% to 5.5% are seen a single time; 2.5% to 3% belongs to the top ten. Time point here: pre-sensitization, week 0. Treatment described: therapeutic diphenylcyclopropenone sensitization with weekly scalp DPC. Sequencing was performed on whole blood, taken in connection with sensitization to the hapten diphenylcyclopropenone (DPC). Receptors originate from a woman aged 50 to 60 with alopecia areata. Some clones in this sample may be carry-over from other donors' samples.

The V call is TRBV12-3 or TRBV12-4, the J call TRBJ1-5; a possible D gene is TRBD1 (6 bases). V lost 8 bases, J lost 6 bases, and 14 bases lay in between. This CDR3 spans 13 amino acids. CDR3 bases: TGTGCCAGCCGCCTAGGGGGGAGTCAGCCCCAGCATTTT. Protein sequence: CASRLGGSQPQHF.

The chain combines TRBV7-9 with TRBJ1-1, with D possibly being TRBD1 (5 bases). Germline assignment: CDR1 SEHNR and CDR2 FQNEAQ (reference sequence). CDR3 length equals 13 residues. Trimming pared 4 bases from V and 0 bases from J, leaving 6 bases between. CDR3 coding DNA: TGTGCCAGCAGCTCCAGGGTGAACACTGAAGCTTTCTTT. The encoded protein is CASSSRVNTEAFF.

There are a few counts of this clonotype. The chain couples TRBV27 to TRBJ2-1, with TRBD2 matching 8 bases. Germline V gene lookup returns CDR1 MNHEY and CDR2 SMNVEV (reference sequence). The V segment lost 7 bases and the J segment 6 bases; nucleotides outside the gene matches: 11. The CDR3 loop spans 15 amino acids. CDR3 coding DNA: TGTGCCAGCACCTTACTAGCGGTTTCCCCCAATGAGCAGTTCTTC. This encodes CASTLLAVSPNEQFF.

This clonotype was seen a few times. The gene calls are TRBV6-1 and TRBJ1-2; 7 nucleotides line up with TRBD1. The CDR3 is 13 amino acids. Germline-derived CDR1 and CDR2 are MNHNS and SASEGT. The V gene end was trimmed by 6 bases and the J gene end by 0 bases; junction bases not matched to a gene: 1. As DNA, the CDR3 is TGTGCCAGCAGGGACAGGACTAACTATGGCTACACCTTC. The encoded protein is CASRDRTNYGYTF.

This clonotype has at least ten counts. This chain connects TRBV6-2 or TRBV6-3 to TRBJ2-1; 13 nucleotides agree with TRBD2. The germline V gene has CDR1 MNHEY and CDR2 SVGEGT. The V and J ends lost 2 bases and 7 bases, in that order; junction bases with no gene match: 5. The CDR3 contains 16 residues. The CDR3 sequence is CASSYPGLAGRNEQFF. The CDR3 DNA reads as TGTGCCAGCAGTTACCCGGGACTAGCGGGGAGGAATGAGCAGTTCTTC.

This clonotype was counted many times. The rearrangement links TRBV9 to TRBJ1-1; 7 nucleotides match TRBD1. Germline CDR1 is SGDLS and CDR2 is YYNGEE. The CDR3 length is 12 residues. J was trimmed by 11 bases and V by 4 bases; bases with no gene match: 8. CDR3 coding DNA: TGTGCCAGCAGCCCTCGACAGGGTCGGGCTTTCTTT. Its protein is CASSPRQGRAFF.

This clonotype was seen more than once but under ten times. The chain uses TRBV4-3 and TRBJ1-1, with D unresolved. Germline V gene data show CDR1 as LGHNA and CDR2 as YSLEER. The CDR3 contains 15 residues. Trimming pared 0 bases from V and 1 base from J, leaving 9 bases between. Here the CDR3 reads CASSQDLPRNTEAFF. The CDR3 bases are TGCGCCAGCAGCCAAGATCTCCCGAGGAACACTGAAGCTTTCTTT.

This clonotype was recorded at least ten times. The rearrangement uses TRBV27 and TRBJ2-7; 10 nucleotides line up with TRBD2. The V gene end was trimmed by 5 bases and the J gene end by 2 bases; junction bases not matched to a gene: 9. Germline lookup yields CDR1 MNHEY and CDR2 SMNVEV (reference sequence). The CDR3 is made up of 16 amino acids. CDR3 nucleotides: TGTGCCAGCAGTCCCCTGTCAGCGGGGGGGCCCTACGAGCAGTACTTC. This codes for CASSPLSAGGPYEQYF.

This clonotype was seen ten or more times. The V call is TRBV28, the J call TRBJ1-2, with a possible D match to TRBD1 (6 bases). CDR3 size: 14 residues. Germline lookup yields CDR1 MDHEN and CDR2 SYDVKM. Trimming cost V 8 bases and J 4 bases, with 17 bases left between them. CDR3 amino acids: CASLGGALIYGYTF. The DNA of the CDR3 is TGTGCCAGCCTTGGGGGGGCGCTTATCTATGGCTACACCTTC.